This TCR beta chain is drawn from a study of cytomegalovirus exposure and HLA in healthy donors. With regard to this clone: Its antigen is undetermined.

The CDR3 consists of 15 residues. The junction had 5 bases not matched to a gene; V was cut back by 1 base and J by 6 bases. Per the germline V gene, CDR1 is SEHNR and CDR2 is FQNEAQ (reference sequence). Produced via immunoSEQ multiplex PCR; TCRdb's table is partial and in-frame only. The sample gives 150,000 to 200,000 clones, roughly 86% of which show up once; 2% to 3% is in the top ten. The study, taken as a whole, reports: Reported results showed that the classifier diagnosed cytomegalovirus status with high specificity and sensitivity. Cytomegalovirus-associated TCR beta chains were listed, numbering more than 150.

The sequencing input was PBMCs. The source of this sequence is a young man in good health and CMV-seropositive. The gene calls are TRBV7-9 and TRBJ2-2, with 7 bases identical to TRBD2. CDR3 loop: CASSLEALASGELFF. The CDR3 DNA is TGTGCCAGCAGCTTAGAGGCACTAGCGTCCGGGGAGCTGTTTTTT.